This TCR beta chain stems from a study of blood T cell repertoires in COVID-19. The germline V gene encodes CDR1 MNHEY and CDR2 SVGEGT. The CDR3 sequence is 17 residues long. V was cut by 0 bases and J by 1 base, with 15 bases left in between. Study processing details: Reference gene primer amplification in the assay estimated nucleated cell counts. Repertoires were generated with immunoSEQ multiplex PCR, while TCRdb's copy carries only in-frame clones and drops some. The V and J calls and clone size are taken from that table; D and trimming were inferred from the DNA. Of about 290,000 clones in the sample, just under 90% were seen once.

The receptor was derived from a woman aged 30 to 39 with COVID-19, enrolled during active disease. Sequenced material: peripheral blood. The genes are TRBV6-2 or TRBV6-3 and TRBJ1-2; a possible D gene is TRBD1 (5 bases). The CDR3 DNA is TGTGCCAGCAGTTACTCGAAGGGGCGGGACGATAACTATGGCTACACCTTC. It encodes CASSYSKGRDDNYGYTF.